This paragraph reports one T cell receptor (beta chain). This sample is part of a study of blood T cell repertoires in COVID-19. Study overall: Researchers got acute and convalescent COVID-19 samples from the United States, Italy and Spain. The cDNA or gDNA used as material had been derived from T cells, B-cell-depleted T cells, or PBMCs.

CDR1 is MDHEN and CDR2 is SYDVKM in the germline V gene. Trimming pared 2 bases from V and 6 bases from J, leaving 13 bases between. The CDR3 extends over 15 amino acids. The authors' processing: Nucleated cell number was recorded as an estimate derived from reference gene primer amplification. The assay was immunoSEQ multiplex PCR, and TCRdb's table has in-frame clones only and misses some. Clone size and V and J calls were adopted from that table, with D and trimming inferred from the DNA. The sample records roughly 240,000 clones, around 83% being singletons. The source of this sequence is a man aged 40-49 years who had recovered from COVID-19. V is TRBV28 and J is TRBJ1-4; the D gene is possibly TRBD1 (5 bases). Input material: peripheral blood. In DNA, the CDR3 is TGTGCCAGCAGTTTAGGTCCGGGGGGTGATGAAAAACTGTTTTTT. This sequence encodes CASSLGPGGDEKLFF.